This TCR beta chain appears in the sequencing data of a study of cytomegalovirus exposure and HLA in healthy donors (dated by TCRdb to about 2017). For the wider study: According to an earlier analysis of a few hundred of the donors, some 170 million T cells yielded some 120 million unique TCR beta sequences and 250 to 350 Gb of sequence data. An early release that covered roughly 600 HLA-typed donors contained around 300 gigabases of sequencing data and tens of millions of unique TCR sequences. Of the roughly 400 genotyped donors, less than 90% were placed in the genetic ancestry cluster associated with self-reported Caucasian donors. The study aimed to test whether signatures of past pathogen exposure could be identified by cataloging public T cell receptors. The T cell repertoires of roughly 660 subjects were profiled by immunosequencing and related to cytomegalovirus serostatus. A separate validation cohort of over 95 different subjects was used in addition to the roughly 700-subject first cohort. The study combined high-throughput TCR immunosequencing, statistical association of individual TCRs with disease status, and machine learning to predict cytomegalovirus infection status. In a later analysis, previously published TCR beta repertoires from 600 to 850 donors were re-analyzed and high-resolution HLA genotyping was added so that TCR occurrence patterns could be studied. Rather than using new phenotypic data, the later analysis identified candidate immune exposures from TCR beta sequences and from how often those sequences occurred across donors. An earlier analysis of 587 of the donors used high-throughput TCR beta sequencing to judge whether each TCR beta V gene segment behaved as functional or pseudogenic. Donor age, sex, ethnicity and CMV serostatus were compiled together with the repertoire data. A later genetic analysis took genome-wide SNP genotypes for about 55% of the roughly 670 donors and used that subset as a discovery cohort. All discovery cohort repertoires had been generated on a single sequencing platform. Class I and class II HLA loci were covered by the typing at four-digit resolution. Typing coverage differed by locus: A, B, C, DRB1 and DQB1 were typed in about 620-630 donors, DQA1 in about 500, DPA1 in 600 to 610, and DPB1 in approximately 450. Roughly 5 DR-DQ haplotypes were treated as single units for association and clustering because of strong linkage in the cohort. Among a few hundred genotyped donors of the cohort, an average of around 240,000 unique TCR beta nucleotide sequences were sequenced per donor, roughly a sixth of them non-productive. The paper as a whole reports these results and caveats: The study listed 170 or so TCR beta chains as associated with cytomegalovirus. Broadly in line with IMGT annotations, most TCR beta V segments showed up in productive rearrangements about 87% or about 30% of the time in an earlier analysis of 587 of the donors. Specific HLA alleles were associated with roughly 17,000 TCR beta sequences at a false discovery rate of 0.05 in a later analysis. CMV serostatus was the only immune exposure information available for the cohort. Compared with equally common non-associated chains, HLA-associated TCR beta chains in a later analysis were more clonally expanded and had lower generation probabilities. Because counts were too low, seventeen rarely observed V segments, including chromosome 9 orphons, were excluded from the earlier analysis of some 540 of the donors. In a later analysis, several top co-occurrence clusters were reported to appear linked to parvovirus B19, influenza, CMV and Epstein-Barr virus. A later analysis found that most CMV-associated TCR beta chains appeared HLA-restricted, with HLA associations seemingly driven largely by CMV exposure. Cytomegalovirus status was reported to be diagnosed by the classifier with high specificity and sensitivity in both the original and validation cohorts. When HLA alleles, especially DR and DQ, strongly co-occurred, TCR associations were difficult to assign to individual alleles. An association between a missense DCLRE1C variant and V-gene and J-gene trimming of TCR beta chains was found in a later genetic analysis and replicated in an independent cohort. The presence/absence analyses assumed that sequencing depth was roughly uniform across donors, and that assumption may not be true. Because HLA typing was unavailable for some donors at each locus, only the typed subset was used in association tests. Correlated functional status among segregating V segments might reflect linkage disequilibrium, but an unknown experimental factor could not be ruled out. In a later analysis, the rate of TCR association differed among HLA loci, with DRB1 alleles having the most associated TCRs and HLA-C alleles having the fewest. A later genetic analysis reported fewer N-insertions in productive TCRs among donors in an Asian-associated ancestry cluster than the roughly 700-donor mean. The 87-base-pair reads could not distinguish some IMGT-functional V segments, including TRBV6-2 and TRBV6-3, so those segments were excluded. A further reported finding was that TCR beta sequences accurately predicted the HLA-A and HLA-B alleles for most subjects in the first cohort. Most TCR sequences were seen in very few donors, while some public TCRs were found in many individuals. A cluster of highly shared sequence variants was judged likely to be a technical artifact of the sequencing pipeline. According to the authors, the approach could potentially be generalized to other disease states and immunological phenotypes. In this cohort, only TCR beta chains were sequenced, and detectable features were limited by the absence of alpha or paired-chain data. Three of the identified cytomegalovirus-associated TCR beta chains were confirmed in vitro to be specific for cytomegalovirus antigens.

Per the germline V gene, ENHRY is the CDR1 and SYGVKD is the CDR2. CDR3 length: 16 amino acids, cysteine to phenylalanine. The only DNA kept is the CDR3, 48 bases in frame from the first base. The junction shows trimming of 2 bases on V and 5 bases on J, and the gene matches do not reach 8 bases of it. A word on this clone: The antigen it recognizes is unknown. No much larger clone exists at a distance of one base, and base qualities are not known.

The cohort comprised some 680 healthy bone marrow donors. All cohort members were sampled while nominally healthy, although unrecorded immune exposures were likely present. The donor tested CMV seropositive and was one of the 289 seropositive cohort members. Every donor gave a peripheral blood sample, and the peripheral blood mononuclear cells from that sample were used for TCR beta sequencing. Genomic DNA was extracted from the blood cell samples with the Qiagen DNeasy Blood Extraction Kit. Library generation was performed with the immunoSEQ multiplex PCR assay. For the multiplex PCR, a mixture combining 60 forward primers for TCR Vbeta segments and 13 reverse primers for TCR Jbeta segments was used. Amplification of the CDR3 region of rearranged TCR beta genes was performed with a multiplex PCR assay on genomic DNA. Amplified TCR beta libraries were sequenced as 87-base-pair reads on the Illumina HiSeq System. The source study handled its data this way. A later analysis tallied tens of millions of unique TCR beta chains across the 666 repertoires, and some 12 million of those chains were shared by two or more donors. To remove PCR and sequencing errors, raw reads were error-corrected and collapsed into unique sequences using a nearest-neighbor algorithm that merged closely related sequences. CDR3 sequences were aligned to IMGT reference sequences to assign V, D and J gene segments. Each retained sequence needed at least a six-nucleotide match to both a V gene segment and a J gene segment. Rearrangements were called productive when the CDR3 lacked stop codons and stayed in frame with V and J; all others were non-productive. CDR3 was defined by IMGT convention, running from the second conserved V-encoded cysteine to the conserved J-encoded phenylalanine. The earlier analysis of 587 of the donors excluded sequences that lacked an unambiguous match to a single V gene segment. In an earlier analysis of a few hundred of the donors, V segments were called functional above 56.7% productive rearrangements and were called segregating when the between-donor standard deviation exceeded 5%. A statistical classification framework was built for diagnosing cytomegalovirus status from the catalog of TCR beta chain sequences. In a later analysis, TCR nucleotide sequences were compared against IMGT/GENE-DB human TR gene sequences so that V and J genes could be assigned. The TCRdist pipeline was used in a later analysis to assign CDR3 sequences and most-parsimonious VDJ recombination scenarios. A later analysis defined each TCR beta chain by its CDR3 amino acid sequence plus V-gene family, and excluded reads lacking a unique V-gene family. To address suspected cross-contamination and a sequencing artifact, a later analysis removed a few hundred highly shared, low-generation-probability nucleotide sequences. A later analysis calculated a clonal expansion index for each public chain from normalized within-repertoire ranks of inferred template counts. In a later analysis, generation probabilities were computed with a VDJ recombination model fitted to out-of-frame rearrangements, and the resulting probabilities were checked against IGoR. In a later analysis, TCR-TCR, TCR-HLA and TCR-CMV co-occurrence was scored with hypergeometric tests, and a repertoire-size bias correction was applied to TCR pairs. A later analysis estimated false discovery rates by permuting HLA or CMV assignments 20 times. A later analysis grouped co-occurring TCRs with DBSCAN, adding TCRdist sequence similarity when clustering within HLA-allele-positive subsets. For co-occurrence clustering, repertoires with fewer than 30,000 or more than 120,000 public chains were excluded, along with several repertoires with anomalous nucleotide sharing. TCRdb took this table from immuneACCESS and kept in-frame rearrangements with V and J called. Such tables lack part of the clones; where checked against another copy, unresolved V genes explain under half of the gap, and the rest is unexplained. The D gene and trimming were derived from the DNA, and the V and J assignments and clone size from that table. This sample is represented by under 140,000 clones; around 80% of them were singletons. The ten largest clones take up about 2.9% of the sample.

The specimen sequenced was PBMCs. The receptor's source is a woman aged 55 to 70 in good health and CMV-seropositive. The sequence joins TRBV10-3 to TRBJ2-2; TRBD2 matches 7 bases in the middle. The CDR3 corresponds to CAISETGSRGTGELFF. The DNA sequence is given as TGTGCCATCAGTGAGACAGGTTCGCGGGGGACCGGGGAGCTGTTTTTT.